This T cell receptor (beta chain) was captured in a study of control samples from healthy donors and cancer patients. Some clones are missing from TCRdb's copy, which holds only in-frame ones; the method was immunoSEQ multiplex PCR. The table includes around 93,000 clones, 85% to 90% detected once. V gave up 1 base and J gave up 1 base; unmatched junction bases: 7. The CDR3 is 17 amino acids. In germline, CDR1 is SGHKS, CDR2 YYEKEE (reference sequence). Sequencing input: blood. The TCR comes from a man aged 25 to 45 in good health. The V and J genes are TRBV5-5 and TRBJ1-5; 8 bases match TRBD1. CDR3 sequence: CASSLNQGAGSNQPQHF. The CDR3 DNA reads TGTGCCAGCAGCTTGAACCAGGGGGCAGGGAGCAATCAGCCCCAGCATTTT.